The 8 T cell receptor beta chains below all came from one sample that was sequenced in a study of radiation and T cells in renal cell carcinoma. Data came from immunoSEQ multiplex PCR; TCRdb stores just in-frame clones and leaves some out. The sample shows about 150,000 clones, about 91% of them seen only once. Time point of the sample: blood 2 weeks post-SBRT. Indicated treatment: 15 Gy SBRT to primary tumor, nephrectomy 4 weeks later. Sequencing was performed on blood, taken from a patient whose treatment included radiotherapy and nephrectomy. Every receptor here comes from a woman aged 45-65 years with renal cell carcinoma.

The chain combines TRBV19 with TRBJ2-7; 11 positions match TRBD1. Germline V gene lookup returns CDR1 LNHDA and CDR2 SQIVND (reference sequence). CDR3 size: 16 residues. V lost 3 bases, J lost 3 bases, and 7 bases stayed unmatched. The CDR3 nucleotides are TGTGCCAGTAGTATCAATACCGGGACAGGGGGCTACGAGCAGTACTTC. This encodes CASSINTGTGGYEQYF. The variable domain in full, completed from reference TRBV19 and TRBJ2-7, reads DGGITQSPKYLFRKEGQNVTLSCEQNLNHDAMYWYRQDPGQGLRLIYYSQIVNDFQKGDIAEGYSVSREKKESFPLTVTSAQKNPTAFYLCASSINTGTGGYEQYFGPGTRLTVT.

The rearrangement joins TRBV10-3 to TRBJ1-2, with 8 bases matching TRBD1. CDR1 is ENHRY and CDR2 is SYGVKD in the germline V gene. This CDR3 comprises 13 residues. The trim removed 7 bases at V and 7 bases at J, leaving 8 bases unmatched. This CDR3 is CAITTGQGGGYTF. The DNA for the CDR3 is TGTGCCATCACTACTGGACAGGGTGGTGGCTACACCTTC.

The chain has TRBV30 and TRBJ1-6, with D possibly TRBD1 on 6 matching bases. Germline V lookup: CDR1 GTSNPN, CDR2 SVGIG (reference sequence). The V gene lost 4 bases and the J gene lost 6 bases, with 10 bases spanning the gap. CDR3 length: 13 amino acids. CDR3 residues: CAWTQGLNSPLHF. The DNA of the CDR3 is TGTGCCTGGACTCAGGGGCTTAATTCACCCCTCCACTTT. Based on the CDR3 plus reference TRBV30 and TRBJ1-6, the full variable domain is SQTIHQWPATLVQPVGSPLSLECTVEGTSNPNLYWYRQAAGRGLQLLFYSVGIGQISSEVPQNLSASRPQDRQFILSSKKLLLSDSGFYLCAWTQGLNSPLHFGNGTRLTVT.

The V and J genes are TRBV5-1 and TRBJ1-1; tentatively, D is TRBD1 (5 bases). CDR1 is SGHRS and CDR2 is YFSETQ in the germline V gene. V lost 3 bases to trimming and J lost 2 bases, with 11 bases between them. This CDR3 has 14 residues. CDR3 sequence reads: CASSSQGVNTEAFF. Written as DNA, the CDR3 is TGCGCCAGCAGCTCGCAGGGTGTTAACACTGAAGCTTTCTTT.

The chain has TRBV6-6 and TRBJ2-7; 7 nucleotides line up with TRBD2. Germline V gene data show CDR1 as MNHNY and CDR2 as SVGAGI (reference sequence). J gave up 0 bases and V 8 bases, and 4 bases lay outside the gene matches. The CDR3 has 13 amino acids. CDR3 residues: CASLGGSSYEQYF. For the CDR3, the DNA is TGTGCCAGCCTCGGGGGGAGCTCCTACGAGCAGTACTTC.

In nucleotides, the CDR3 is TGTGCCAGTAGTCATAGGGAGACCCAGTACTTC. This encodes CASSHRETQYF. This chain connects TRBV19 to TRBJ2-5; D remains ambiguous. Germline-derived CDR1 and CDR2 are LNHDA and SQIVND (reference sequence). With 5 bases removed from V and 5 bases from J, the gap between germline ends came to 6 bases. This CDR3 is built from 11 residues.

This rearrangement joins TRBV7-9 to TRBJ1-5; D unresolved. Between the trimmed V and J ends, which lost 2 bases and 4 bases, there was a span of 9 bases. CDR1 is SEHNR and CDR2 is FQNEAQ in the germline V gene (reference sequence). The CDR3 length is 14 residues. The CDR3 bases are TGTGCCAGCAGCTTATCTGGGGATAATCAGCCCCAGCATTTT. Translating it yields CASSLSGDNQPQHF.

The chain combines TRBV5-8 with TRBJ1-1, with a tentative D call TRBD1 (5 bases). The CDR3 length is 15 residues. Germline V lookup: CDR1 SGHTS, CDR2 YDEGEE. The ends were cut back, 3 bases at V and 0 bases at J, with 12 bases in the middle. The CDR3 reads CASSYYRTMNTEAFF. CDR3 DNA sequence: TGTGCCAGCAGCTACTACAGGACTATGAACACTGAAGCTTTCTTT.